This T cell receptor (beta chain) was captured by sequencing in a study of shared clonotypes between healthy human individuals (dated by TCRdb to 2019 to 2021). Concerning the study at large: A couple of women and three men aged 18 to 49 years were included in the cohort. Per donor, three plates each were used for CD4 naive and CD4 memory, two for CD8 naive, and one for CD8 memory. To estimate repertoire size and how much clonotypes are shared between individuals, the study performed deep sequencing of blood TCR repertoires from roughly five healthy adults. Libraries were prepared and TCR repertoires were sequenced by different laboratories using diverse techniques, in order to increase sequencing depth and limit assay-specific biases. Per donor, leukapheresis produced somewhere between about 0.94 and 8.9 billion PBMCs.

From the cysteine through the phenylalanine, the CDR3 covers 17 amino acids. The entry retains the CDR3 DNA only, 51 bases that are in frame from base 1. CDR1 is given as MNHEY and CDR2 as SMNVEV, both from the germline V gene (reference sequence). V is pruned by 6 bases and J by 2 bases, leaving 12 bases of the junction without a gene match. To note about this clone: The antigen this receptor binds is unknown. No quality values exist for individual bases; no much larger clone is one base distant.

TCR CDR3 regions were amplified from genomic DNA by multiplex PCR using the deep immunoSEQ assay. Extracted genomic DNA from each cell subset was distributed evenly across all wells of several immunoSEQ 96-well plates, and each plate was treated as a replicate. For sorted subsets, each replicate PCR was loaded with approximately 200 ng genomic DNA, equivalent to 25,000 to 35,000 T cell genomes. Purified libraries were quantified with a Qubit 3.0 fluorometer, sized on a Bioanalyzer 2100, and re-quantified with the KAPA Library Quantification kit. Every immunoSEQ 96-well plate was sequenced on a dedicated single-read 150-cycle Illumina NextSeq 550 flow cell. As for how the authors treated the data: The immunoSEQ output contained only junctional sequences without quality scores, so filtering could not match that applied to full-length reads. Sequences were annotated with PyIR, a Python wrapper for IgBLAST v1.9, and V/J genes and CDR3 were assigned using IMGT germline references. Any read was removed if the V/J assignment was weak (E-value above 1e-6), the CDR3 was missing, or the read contained stop codons, out-of-frame junctions, or ambiguous translated residues. V3J clonotypes were defined as sequences sharing the same inferred V gene, J gene, and CDR3 amino acid sequence. Percentage overlap between repertoires was calculated by dividing the number of shared unique clonotypes by the size of the smaller repertoire. RTK rarefaction, the Chao1 estimator, and Recon v2.1 estimates of unobserved clonotypes were used to assess repertoire richness. Generation probabilities for all TCRbeta clonotypes obtained by the gDNA method from a handful of donors were computed using OLGA. TCRdb holds this immuneACCESS table with in-frame rearrangements only. Some clones are missing; in checked studies, unresolved V genes explain under half, and the rest has no known cause. The V and J calls and clone size are taken from that table; D and trimming were inferred from the DNA. In this sample the table shows about 590,000 clones, around 95% of which occur a single time. 0.095% to 0.12% of the sample is in the top ten clones.

CD8 naive samples consisted of CD45RO-negative cells that were positively selected for CCR7, yielding a CD45RA+CCR7+ population without TemRA cells. The donors were healthy, HIV-negative adults who had no recently reported acute infections or vaccinations. Every donor was a Caucasian adult residing in Nashville, Tennessee, USA. After blood collection by leukapheresis, PBMCs were isolated using Ficoll-Histopaque density gradient centrifugation and then cryopreserved in the vapor phase of liquid nitrogen. Analytical flow cytometry was used to check the purity and quantity of each magnetically sorted T cell population. Genomic DNA was isolated from each sorted fraction and quantified by UV absorbance on a Nanodrop 2000c. The study at large found these results: Only blood was sampled, and tissue TCR repertoires likely differ from those in blood. Incomplete sequencing was indicated by rarefaction of sorted-subset datasets, despite the large sequencing depth. Across several donors, roughly 5% of naive CD4, over 3% of naive CD8, approximately 2.5% of memory CD4, and around 0.4% of memory CD8 clonotypes were shared. Compared with non-shared clonotypes, the clonotypes found in all four sorted-subset donors had higher generation probabilities. Estimated clonotype richness was generally larger for naive than for memory subsets. Because the study included only a small number of donors, the genetic and exposure-history diversity represented was limited. Pairwise subsampling indicated that sequencing depth was expected to affect the degree of clonotype sharing among donors.

The chain was built from TRBV27 and TRBJ1-5; 8 bases in between match TRBD1. This TCR came from a woman aged 30 to 39 in good health. Sequenced material: naive CD8+ T cells sorted from blood. What this sample's cell subset or site label stands for: CD45RA+CCR7+. CDR3 region: CASSPLDRVFGNQPQHF. Here is the DNA: TGTGCCAGCAGCCCCTTGGACAGGGTGTTTGGCAATCAGCCCCAGCATTTT.